Shown below are 32 T cell receptor beta chains from a single sample sequenced in a study of T-cell memory formation after mild COVID-19. TCRdb recomputed calls from the 5' RACE reads with MiXCR, one row per CDR3 protein. The sample yields 260,000 or so distinct CDR3 sequences, around 17% seen once. The sequenced sample was PBMCs or a T cell subset sorted from them (not recorded which). Source of these receptors: a young man who had mild COVID-19 (a few samples of this study predate the infection). Cell type and time point are not known.

V gene TRBV20-1 combines with J gene TRBJ2-2; TRBD2 matches 12 bases. The junction had 10 bases not matched to a gene; V was cut back by 6 bases and J by 5 bases. Germline V lookup: CDR1 DFQATT, CDR2 SNEGSKA (reference sequence). This CDR3 comprises 16 residues. The DNA for the CDR3 is TGCAGTGCCCGGACTAGCGGGGCGATACGTACCGGGGAGCTGTTTTTT. Translation: CSARTSGAIRTGELFF.

The V call is TRBV7-2, the J call TRBJ2-2, with a tentative D call TRBD2 (5 bases). Per germline, CDR1 SGHTA and CDR2 FQGNSA. The CDR3 sequence is 16 residues long. The V end was cut by 5 bases, the J end by 2 bases, with 15 bases between. CDR3 coding DNA: TGTGCCAGCAGCCCGAGGACTCGCACCAACACCGGGGAGCTGTTTTTT. It codes for CASSPRTRTNTGELFF.

The rearrangement uses TRBV27 and TRBJ2-3; D call uncertain. The CDR3 length is 12 residues. The V gene's germline CDR1 is MNHEY and CDR2 SMNVEV (reference sequence). V shed 8 bases and J shed 0 bases, with 6 bases lying between them. CDR3 in amino acids: CASHPSTDTQYF. The CDR3 DNA sequence: TGTGCCAGCCACCCGAGCACAGATACGCAGTATTTT.

The chain couples TRBV18 to TRBJ2-2, with D possibly TRBD2 on 5 matching bases. The germline V and J ends were trimmed by 0 bases and 5 bases, with 7 bases remaining between them. From germline, CDR1 is KGHSH and CDR2 LQKENI. The CDR3 has 14 residues. This CDR3 reads CASSPPERTGELFF. The CDR3 DNA reads TGTGCCAGCTCACCACCGGAGCGGACCGGGGAGCTGTTTTTT.

The chain combines TRBV4-3 with TRBJ2-1; D gene uncertain. This CDR3 is 13 amino acids long. The V and J ends lost 0 bases and 7 bases respectively, with 7 bases between them. Germline-derived CDR1 and CDR2 are LGHNA and YSLEER. The CDR3 protein is CASSQETMNEQFF. The CDR3 nucleotides read TGCGCCAGCAGCCAAGAGACAATGAATGAGCAGTTCTTC.

The V call is TRBV3-1, the J call TRBJ1-2; D remains unclear. The CDR3 covers 15 residues. The germline CDR1 and CDR2 sequences are LGHDT and YNNKEL (reference sequence). The V and J ends lost 1 base and 4 bases respectively, with 13 bases between them. CDR3 amino acids: CASSQGPYPTYGYTF. The CDR3 DNA follows: TGTGCCAGCAGCCAAGGCCCGTACCCCACCTATGGCTACACCTTC.

The chain joins TRBV5-1 to TRBJ1-1, with TRBD1 matching 10 bases. From germline, CDR1 is SGHRS and CDR2 YFSETQ. Trimming cost V 2 bases and J 0 bases; bases outside gene matches: 7. The CDR3 runs to 17 residues. CDR3 sequence: CASSLGQGGYMNTEAFF. CDR3 nucleotide sequence: TGCGCCAGCAGCTTAGGACAGGGGGGATATATGAACACTGAAGCTTTCTTT.

The table lists this clonotype with a few counts. This chain links TRBV5-1 with TRBJ2-2, with 8 bases that match TRBD1. Germline CDR1 SGHRS, CDR2 YFSETQ. The V segment lost 4 bases and the J segment 1 base; nucleotides outside the gene matches: 12. The CDR3 is 18 residues long. The CDR3 loop reads CASSLRQPGTGNTGELFF. The CDR3 DNA is TGCGCCAGCAGCCTAAGACAACCAGGGACAGGGAACACCGGGGAGCTGTTTTTT. The whole variable domain, remainder taken from reference TRBV5-1 and TRBJ2-2, is KAGVTQTPRYLIKTRGQQVTLSCSPISGHRSVSWYQQTPGQGLQFLFEYFSETQRNKGNFPGRFSGRQFSNSRSEMNVSTLELGDSALYLCASSLRQPGTGNTGELFFGEGSRLTVL.

This clonotype was found a few times. The chain carries TRBV6-2 or TRBV6-3 and TRBJ2-3; possible D gene TRBD1, 6 bases. The length of the CDR3 is 15 residues. CDR1 MNHEY and CDR2 SVGEGT come from the germline V gene. The germline V and J ends were trimmed by 4 bases and 4 bases, with 15 bases remaining between them. For the CDR3, the DNA is TGTGCCAGCAGTTTCTTGATACAGGGCGCAGATACGCAGTATTTT. Its protein product is CASSFLIQGADTQYF.

V is TRBV2 and J is TRBJ2-3, with TRBD2 identical over 8 bases. In germline, CDR1 is SNHLY, CDR2 FYNNEI. The trim removed 6 bases at V and 6 bases at J, leaving 5 bases unmatched. This CDR3 contains 13 residues. This CDR3 is CASSGRLADTQYF. The CDR3 DNA reads TGTGCCAGCAGCGGGAGACTAGCGGATACGCAGTATTTT.

This clonotype was picked up a small number of times. The chain couples TRBV18 to TRBJ2-7; D is perhaps TRBD1 or TRBD2 (6 bases each). The length of the CDR3 is 14 residues. V lost 3 bases to trimming and J lost 3 bases, with 12 bases between them. Germline lookup yields CDR1 KGHSH and CDR2 LQKENI. CDR3: CASSPLRGRYEQYF. Written as DNA, the CDR3 is TGTGCCAGCTCACCCCTCCGGGGGCGCTACGAGCAGTACTTC.

This clonotype was seen a few times. This rearrangement joins TRBV5-1 to TRBJ1-1, with TRBD1 matching over 9 bases. The CDR3 consists of 16 residues. Germline V gives CDR1 SGHRS, CDR2 YFSETQ. V shed 0 bases, J shed 11 bases, and the junction held 14 bases outside the gene matches. The CDR3 DNA is TGCGCCAGCAGCTTGGTTATGGGACAGGGCTACCGAGATGCTTTCTTT. It codes for CASSLVMGQGYRDAFF.

This clonotype was detected only a few times. The V and J genes are TRBV24-1 and TRBJ2-3, with 9 bases aligning to TRBD2. The junction had 2 bases not matched to a gene; V was cut back by 10 bases and J by 4 bases. The CDR3 totals 12 residues. Germline CDR1 reads KGHDR; CDR2 reads SFDVKD. Written as DNA, the CDR3 is TGTGCCACTAGCGGGGGTCCAGATACGCAGTATTTT. It specifies CATSGGPDTQYF.

This clonotype was observed a handful of times. V gene TRBV6-1 combines with J gene TRBJ2-5, with D possibly matching TRBD2 (7 bases). Germline CDR1 MNHNS, CDR2 SASEGT. With 6 bases removed from V and 4 bases from J, the gap between germline ends came to 15 bases. The CDR3 is made up of 14 amino acids. This CDR3 reads CASSPGGRGETQYF. In DNA, the CDR3 is TGTGCCAGCAGCCCCGGGGGGCGTGGAGAGACCCAGTACTTC.

V is TRBV28 and J is TRBJ1-5; D ambiguous. The CDR3 has 14 residues. Per germline, CDR1 MDHEN and CDR2 SYDVKM. V was pared by 2 bases and J by 5 bases, with 10 bases between. CDR3: CASSLLQPDQPQHF. In nucleotides, the CDR3 is TGTGCCAGCAGTTTACTGCAGCCCGATCAGCCCCAGCATTTT.

This clonotype is medium-sized (0.01 to 0.1%) in the sample. CDR3 coding DNA: TGCGCCAGCAGCTTGGACGGGACCCCCACCTACGAGCAGTACGTC. It codes for CASSLDGTPTYEQYV. This sequence joins TRBV5-1 and TRBJ2-7; D may correspond to TRBD1 or TRBD2 (5 bases each). The V gene's germline CDR1 is SGHRS and CDR2 YFSETQ. This CDR3 has 15 residues. Trimming left V 0 bases short and J 2 bases short, with 12 bases between.

The chain combines TRBV12-3 or TRBV12-4 with TRBJ1-5, with a tentative D call TRBD1 (6 bases). There are 14 residues in the CDR3. Trimming took 5 bases from V and 1 from J, leaving 9 bases between them. CDR3 loop: CASSQDRSNQPQHF. The CDR3 DNA follows: TGTGCCAGCAGTCAGGACAGAAGCAATCAGCCCCAGCATTTT.

V usage is TRBV4-3 and J usage is TRBJ1-4, with D perhaps matching TRBD1 (5 bases). Germline V gives CDR1 LGHNA, CDR2 YSLEER. This CDR3 contains 13 residues. Trimming took off 0 bases at V and 14 bases at J, with 13 bases between the two ends. This CDR3 is CASSQEGPIKLFF. The CDR3 nucleotides read TGCGCCAGCAGCCAAGAGGGGCCGATTAAGCTGTTTTTT.

The chain employs TRBV12-3 or TRBV12-4 and TRBJ1-2, with 9 bases fitting TRBD1. The CDR3 totals 13 residues. The trim removed 6 bases at V and 8 bases at J, leaving 7 bases unmatched. The CDR3 nucleotides read TGTGCCAGCAGCCTGGGACAGGGAGGAGGCTACACCTTC. Amino acids: CASSLGQGGGYTF.

The chain uses TRBV20-1 and TRBJ2-7; D not certain. The CDR3 is made up of 11 amino acids. Germline CDR1 is DFQATT and CDR2 is SNEGSKA (reference sequence). The germline V and J ends were trimmed by 3 bases and 4 bases, with 7 bases remaining between them. DNA of the CDR3: TGCAGTGCTAGCACGAATTACGAGCAGTACTTC. Translated, it gives CSASTNYEQYF.

This clonotype was seen ten or more times. The CDR3 loop reads CASSEADTGELFF. CDR3 bases: TGTGCCAGCAGTGAAGCGGACACCGGGGAGCTGTTTTTT. This chain joins TRBV6-1 and TRBJ2-2; unclear D gene. The CDR3 runs to 13 residues. The V end was cut by 0 bases, the J end by 3 bases, with 2 bases between. The germline V gene has CDR1 MNHNS and CDR2 SASEGT.

This clonotype was found a few times. The rearrangement uses TRBV5-1 and TRBJ2-5; D ambiguous. Trimming took 2 bases from V and 3 from J, leaving 8 bases between them. Germline V lookup: CDR1 SGHRS, CDR2 YFSETQ. CDR3 length equals 13 residues. CDR3 DNA: TGCGCCAGCAGCTTATCGGGTGAAGAGACCCAGTACTTC. The encoded protein is CASSLSGEETQYF.

This clonotype appeared a few times. V gene TRBV10-3 combines with J gene TRBJ2-6, with TRBD1 matching 7 bases. The junction had 6 bases not matched to a gene; V was cut back by 6 bases and J by 4 bases. The V gene's germline CDR1 is ENHRY and CDR2 SYGVKD. The CDR3 length is 15 residues. This chain's CDR3 is CAIRRQGAGANVLTF. In DNA, the CDR3 is TGTGCCATCAGGAGACAGGGTGCCGGGGCCAACGTCCTGACTTTC.

The chain employs TRBV11-3 and TRBJ2-1, with D possibly matching TRBD2 (6 bases). CDR1 and CDR2 from the germline V gene are SGHNT and YENEEA. V was cut by 2 bases and J by 1 base, with 12 bases left in between. The CDR3 spans 16 residues. CDR3 protein: CASSLNPAGSYNEQFF. The CDR3 DNA reads TGTGCCAGCAGCTTAAATCCTGCGGGATCCTACAATGAGCAGTTCTTC. Complete variable domain (other parts from reference TRBV11-3 and TRBJ2-1): EAGVVQSPRYKIIEKKQPVAFWCNPISGHNTLYWYLQNLGQGPELLIRYENEEAVDDSQLPKDRFSAERLKGVDSTLKIQPAELGDSAVYLCASSLNPAGSYNEQFFGPGTRLTVL.

The rearrangement joins TRBV5-1 to TRBJ2-2; D gene ambiguous. The CDR3 contains 14 residues. CDR1 SGHRS and CDR2 YFSETQ come from the germline V gene. V lost 0 bases and J lost 5, with 8 bases in between. DNA of the CDR3: TGCGCCAGCAGCTTGGTAGTCGATACCGGGGAGCTGTTTTTT. Translating gives CASSLVVDTGELFF.

The J gene is TRBJ2-4, the V gene TRBV3-1; a weak D match, TRBD2 (6 bases). V was pared by 6 bases and J by 0 bases, with 15 bases between. In germline, CDR1 is LGHDT, CDR2 YNNKEL (reference sequence). This CDR3 has 16 amino acids. The CDR3 coding sequence is TGTGCCAGCAGTCCGACCCTCGGGGGAGCCAAAAACATTCAGTACTTC. Translating gives CASSPTLGGAKNIQYF. Full variable domain (rest looked up from reference TRBV3-1 and TRBJ2-4): DTAVSQTPKYLVTQMGNDKSIKCEQNLGHDTMYWYKQDSKKFLKIMFSYNNKELIINETVPNRFSPKSPDKAHLNLHINSLELGDSAVYFCASSPTLGGAKNIQYFGAGTRLSVL.

The chain has TRBV6-1 and TRBJ1-1; 9 bases agree with TRBD1. The junction had 3 bases not matched to a gene; V was cut back by 1 base and J by 6 bases. The CDR3 length is 14 residues. Germline values: CDR1 MNHNS, CDR2 SASEGT. CDR3 in amino acids: CASSEVQGAAEAFF. CDR3 nucleotide sequence: TGTGCCAGCAGTGAAGTACAGGGGGCCGCTGAAGCTTTCTTT.

The V and J genes are TRBV7-6 and TRBJ2-5; D unresolved. Trimming left V 1 base short and J 4 bases short, with 13 bases between. This CDR3 comprises 15 residues. Germline CDR1 SGHVS, CDR2 FNYEAQ. CDR3: CASSLEPTVGETQYF. In DNA form, the CDR3 reads TGTGCCAGCAGCTTAGAACCCACCGTCGGAGAGACCCAGTACTTC.

This clonotype was seen more than once but under ten times. The chain joins TRBV9 to TRBJ1-2, with D hard to call. Per the germline V gene, CDR1 is SGDLS and CDR2 is YYNGEE. With 4 bases removed from V and 6 bases from J, the gap between germline ends came to 7 bases. The CDR3 has 11 amino acids. In DNA form, the CDR3 reads TGTGCCAGCAGCTATCTCGATGGCTACACCTTC. Protein sequence: CASSYLDGYTF.

This clonotype was seen a handful of times. V and J are TRBV20-1 and TRBJ1-2, with D hard to call. V shed 8 bases and J shed 4 bases, with 14 bases lying between them. The CDR3 extends over 12 amino acids. The germline V gene encodes CDR1 DFQATT and CDR2 SNEGSKA (reference sequence). For the CDR3, the DNA is TGCAGTCAGACGGGCCCAATCTATGGCTACACCTTC. Translated, it gives CSQTGPIYGYTF.

The genes are TRBV6-6 and TRBJ2-7; the D gene is possibly TRBD2 (5 bases). The CDR3 length is 12 residues. Trimming shortened V by 6 bases and J by 6 bases, and 12 bases separated the two germline ends. In germline, CDR1 is MNHNY, CDR2 SVGAGI (reference sequence). The CDR3 coding sequence is TGTGCCAGCAGCCAGGACTCCCCCGAGCAGTACTTC. Translation gives CASSQDSPEQYF.

This clonotype was detected ten times or more. This sequence joins TRBV7-2 and TRBJ2-1; D is ambiguous. Germline CDR1 reads SGHTA; CDR2 reads FQGNSA. V dropped 5 bases and J dropped 5 bases, with 7 bases sitting between them. The CDR3 runs 12 residues. The CDR3 nucleotides read TGTGCCAGCAGCGGATATCACAATGAGCAGTTCTTC. This sequence encodes CASSGYHNEQFF.